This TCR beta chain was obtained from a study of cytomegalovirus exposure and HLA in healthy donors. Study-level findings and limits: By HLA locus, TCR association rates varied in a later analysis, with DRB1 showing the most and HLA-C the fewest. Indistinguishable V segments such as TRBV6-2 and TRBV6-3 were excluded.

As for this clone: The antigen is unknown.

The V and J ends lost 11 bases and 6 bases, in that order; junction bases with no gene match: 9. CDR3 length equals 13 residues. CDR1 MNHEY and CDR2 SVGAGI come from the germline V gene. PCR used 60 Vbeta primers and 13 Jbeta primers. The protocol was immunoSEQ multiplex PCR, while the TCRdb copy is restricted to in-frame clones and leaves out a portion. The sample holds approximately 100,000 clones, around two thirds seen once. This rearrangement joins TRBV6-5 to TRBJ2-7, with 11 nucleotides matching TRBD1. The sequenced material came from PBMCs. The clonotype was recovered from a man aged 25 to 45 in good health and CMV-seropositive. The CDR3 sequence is CARWGTGGSEQYF. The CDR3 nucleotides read TGTGCCCGGTGGGGGACAGGGGGTTCCGAGCAGTACTTC.